The clone carrying this T cell receptor beta chain was seen a few times. This sample is drawn from a study of identical twins. V gave up 4 bases and J gave up 6 bases; unmatched junction bases: 12. The CDR3 has 17 residues. Germline values: CDR1 MNHEY, CDR2 SVGAGI. TCRdb passed the 5' RACE reads through MiXCR, listing each CDR3 protein once. The sample lists 500,000 or so distinct CDR3 sequences, 12% to 15% occurring once. The sample was also reused in another study, on yellow fever vaccine responses in identical twins.

Sequenced input: CD4+ T cells sorted from blood. The chain recombines TRBV6-5 with TRBJ2-1, with 10 positions matching TRBD2. The clonotype originates from a woman under 30 in good health. CDR3 sequence (DNA): TGTGCCAGCAGTTTCCACCAAGGACTAGCGGAGCCCAATGAGCAGTTCTTC. Residues: CASSFHQGLAEPNEQFF.